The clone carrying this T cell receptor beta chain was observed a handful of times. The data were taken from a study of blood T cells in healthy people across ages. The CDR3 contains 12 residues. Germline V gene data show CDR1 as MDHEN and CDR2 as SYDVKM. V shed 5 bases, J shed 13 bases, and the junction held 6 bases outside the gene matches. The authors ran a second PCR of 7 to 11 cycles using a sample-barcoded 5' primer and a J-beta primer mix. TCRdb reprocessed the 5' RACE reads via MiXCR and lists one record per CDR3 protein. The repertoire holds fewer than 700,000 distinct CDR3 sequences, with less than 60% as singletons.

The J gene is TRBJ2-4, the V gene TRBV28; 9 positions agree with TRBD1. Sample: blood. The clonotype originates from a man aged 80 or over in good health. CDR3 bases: TGTGCCAGCAGTCCGGGACAGGGAGAGCAGTACTTC. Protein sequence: CASSPGQGEQYF. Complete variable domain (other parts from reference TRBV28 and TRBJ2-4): DVKVTQSSRYLVKRTGEKVFLECVQDMDHENMFWYRQDPGLGLRLIYFSYDVKMKEKGDIPEGYSVSREKKERFSLILESASTNQTSMYLCASSPGQGEQYFGAGTRLSVL.